This T cell receptor (beta chain) was observed in a study of cytomegalovirus exposure and HLA in healthy donors (dated by TCRdb to the late 2010s). About the study as a whole: An earlier analysis of some 550 of the donors reported 250 to 350 Gb of sequence data and roughly 100 million unique TCR beta sequences from roughly 180 million T cells. About 280 gigabases of sequencing data and 80 million or so unique TCR sequences were included in an early release covering roughly 600 HLA-typed donors. Of the roughly 400 genotyped donors, approximately 82% fell in the genetic ancestry cluster associated with self-reported Caucasian donors. The study aimed to test whether signatures of past pathogen exposure could be identified by cataloging public T cell receptors. Using immunosequencing, the study profiled T cell repertoires from about 610 subjects and related those repertoires to cytomegalovirus serostatus. A separate validation cohort of roughly 130 different subjects was used in addition to the approximately 640-subject first cohort. To predict cytomegalovirus infection status, the study combined high-throughput TCR immunosequencing, statistical association of individual TCRs with disease status, and machine learning. A later analysis re-examined previously published TCR beta repertoires from just over 650 donors and added high-resolution HLA genotyping to investigate patterns of TCR occurrence. Rather than drawing on any new phenotypic data, the later analysis identified candidate immune exposures from TCR beta sequences and the way those sequences occurred across donors. To decide whether each TCR beta V gene segment behaved as functional or pseudogenic, an earlier analysis of some 600 of the donors relied on high-throughput TCR beta sequencing. Donor age, sex, ethnicity and CMV serostatus were compiled together with the repertoire data. In a later genetic analysis, genome-wide SNP genotypes for about 55% of the roughly 700 donors were used, and that subset was treated as a discovery cohort. Every repertoire in the discovery cohort had been generated on one and the same sequencing platform. Both class I and class II loci were covered by HLA typing, at four-digit resolution. The number of typed donors differed by locus: roughly 629-630 for A, B, C, DRB1 and DQB1; 522 for DQA1; some 590 for DPA1; and about 450 for DPB1. Roughly five DR-DQ haplotypes were treated as single units for association and clustering because of strong linkage in the cohort. On average, roughly 250,000 unique TCR beta nucleotide sequences were sequenced per donor among some 430 genotyped donors of the cohort, with 15% to 20% of those sequences being non-productive.

The CDR3, from cysteine to phenylalanine, totals 14 residues. The entry retains the CDR3 DNA only, 42 bases that are in frame from base 1. The V end loses 2 bases and the J end loses 1 base, and a stretch of 7 bases separates them. CDR1 MNHNY and CDR2 SVGAGI are derived from the germline V gene (reference sequence). This clone was detected only a few times. It lacks a known antigen. One base away there is no much larger clone; base qualities are not given. Receptor libraries were prepared by the immunoSEQ multiplex PCR assay. For the multiplex PCR, a mixture combining 60 forward primers for TCR Vbeta segments and 13 reverse primers for TCR Jbeta segments was used. The CDR3 region of rearranged TCR beta genes was amplified from genomic DNA with a multiplex PCR assay. The amplified TCR beta libraries were sequenced on the Illumina HiSeq System as 87-base-pair reads. The authors' pipeline ran thus. A later analysis tallied roughly 80 million unique TCR beta chains across the 610 or so repertoires, and about 10 million of those chains were shared by two or more donors. To remove PCR and sequencing errors, raw reads were error-corrected and collapsed into unique sequences using a nearest-neighbor algorithm that merged closely related sequences. Alignment of CDR3 sequences to IMGT reference sequences was used to assign V, D and J gene segments. Each retained sequence needed at least a six-nucleotide match to both a V gene segment and a J gene segment. A rearrangement was called productive if the CDR3 had no stop codons and remained in frame with V and J, and every other rearrangement was called non-productive. Following IMGT convention, CDR3 was defined as the stretch from the second conserved V-encoded cysteine up to the conserved J-encoded phenylalanine. The earlier analysis of fewer than 700 of the donors excluded sequences that lacked an unambiguous match to a single V gene segment. In an earlier analysis of approximately 560 of the donors, a V segment was called functional when productive rearrangements were above 56.7%, and segregating when the standard deviation between donors exceeded 5%. A statistical classification framework was built for diagnosing cytomegalovirus status from the catalog of TCR beta chain sequences. A later analysis assigned V and J genes by comparing TCR nucleotide sequences with IMGT/GENE-DB human TR gene sequences. Using the TCRdist pipeline, a later analysis assigned CDR3 sequences along with most-parsimonious VDJ recombination scenarios. In a later analysis, each TCR beta chain was defined by its CDR3 amino acid sequence together with its V-gene family, and reads lacking a unique V-gene family were excluded. To address suspected cross-contamination and a sequencing artifact, a later analysis removed under 600 highly shared, low-generation-probability nucleotide sequences. In a later analysis, a clonal expansion index was calculated for each public chain from normalized within-repertoire ranks of inferred template counts. In a later analysis, generation probabilities were computed with a VDJ recombination model fitted to out-of-frame rearrangements, and the resulting probabilities were checked against IGoR. Hypergeometric tests were used in a later analysis to score TCR-TCR, TCR-HLA and TCR-CMV co-occurrence, with a repertoire-size bias correction applied to the TCR pairs. To estimate false discovery rates, a later analysis permuted the HLA or CMV assignments 20 times. In a later analysis, co-occurring TCRs were grouped using DBSCAN, with TCRdist sequence similarity added in when clustering inside HLA-allele-positive subsets. Repertoires with fewer than 30,000 or more than 120,000 public chains, plus five repertoires with anomalous nucleotide sharing, were excluded from co-occurrence clustering. Sourced from immuneACCESS, this table was stored by TCRdb with only in-frame sequences that have V and J called. A share of the clones is absent; for the studies checked, an unresolved V gene accounts for under half, and the remainder has no known explanation. That table supplies the V and J calls and clone size; D and trimming were determined from the DNA. The sample has more than 150,000 clones on record, approximately 86% of them singletons. Together, the top ten hold 5% to 7.5% of the sample.

In total, 500 to 700 healthy bone marrow donors made up the cohort. At the time of sampling, all cohort members were nominally healthy, though unrecorded immune exposures were likely present. The donor tested CMV seropositive and was one of the 289 seropositive cohort members. A peripheral blood sample was collected from each donor, and TCR beta sequencing was performed on peripheral blood mononuclear cells. Genomic DNA extraction from the blood cell samples was performed with the Qiagen DNeasy Blood Extraction Kit. On the study overall, not on this receptor specifically: A further reported finding was that TCR beta sequences accurately predicted the HLA-A and HLA-B alleles for most subjects in the first cohort. Most TCR sequences were observed very rarely across donors, whereas some public TCRs were present in many individuals. Because some donors lacked HLA typing at each locus, the association tests relied only on the typed subset. When HLA alleles, especially DR and DQ, strongly co-occurred, attributing TCR associations to individual alleles was difficult. A total of about 150 TCR beta chains were listed by the study as associated with cytomegalovirus. The 87-base-pair reads could not distinguish some IMGT-functional V segments, including TRBV6-2 and TRBV6-3, so those segments were excluded. For the cohort, immune exposure information was limited to CMV serostatus. V-gene and J-gene trimming of TCR beta chains was associated with a missense DCLRE1C variant in a later genetic analysis, and the association was replicated in an independent cohort. In a later analysis, around 17,000 TCR beta sequences were associated with specific HLA alleles at a false discovery rate of 0.05. Several of the top co-occurrence clusters appeared to be linked to parvovirus B19, influenza, CMV and Epstein-Barr virus, according to a later analysis. In vitro tests confirmed that a few of the cytomegalovirus-associated TCR beta chains recognize cytomegalovirus antigens. Most CMV-associated TCR beta chains appeared to be HLA-restricted in a later analysis, and the HLA associations seemed to be driven largely by CMV exposure. In an earlier analysis of some 550 of the donors, most TCR beta V segments were observed in productive rearrangements about 90% or about 30% of the time, broadly matching IMGT annotations. The earlier analysis of 587 of the donors excluded approximately 15 rarely observed V segments, including chromosome 9 orphons, because counts were too low. In a later genetic analysis, fewer N-insertions in productive TCRs were reported among donors in an Asian-associated ancestry cluster than the 666-donor mean. The sequencing pipeline was judged likely to have produced a cluster of highly shared sequence variants as a technical artifact. The authors suggested that the approach could potentially be extended to other disease states and immunological phenotypes. Correlated functional status among segregating V segments might be attributable to linkage disequilibrium, but an unknown experimental factor could not be ruled out. In both the original and validation cohorts, the classifier was reported to diagnose cytomegalovirus status with high specificity and sensitivity. This cohort had only TCR beta chains sequenced, and the lack of alpha or paired-chain data limited which features could be detected. Roughly uniform sequencing depth across donors was assumed in presence/absence analyses, although this assumption may not hold. Compared with equally common non-associated chains, HLA-associated TCR beta chains in a later analysis were more clonally expanded and had lower generation probabilities. According to a later analysis, TCR association rates differed among HLA loci, with DRB1 alleles showing the most associated TCRs and HLA-C alleles showing the fewest.

The source of this sequence is a woman aged 50 to 65 in good health and CMV-seropositive. The chain joins TRBV6-6 to TRBJ2-3; the D gene identity is not certain. The sample taken for sequencing was PBMCs. CDR3 reads: CASSYVAGTDTQYF. The DNA sequence is as follows: TGTGCCAGCAGTTACGTGGCAGGCACAGATACGCAGTATTTT.